The 4 T cell receptor beta chains listed next were all sequenced from one sample in a study of blood T cell repertoires in COVID-19. The protocol was immunoSEQ multiplex PCR, while the TCRdb copy is restricted to in-frame clones and leaves out a portion. This table has some 45,000 clones, 85% to 95% appearing once. The sequenced material came from peripheral blood. The receptor source for this set is a man in his fifties or sixties with COVID-19, enrolled during active disease.

The chain carries TRBV5-5 and TRBJ2-7; 8 bases map to TRBD1. Germline V gene sequence: CDR1 SGHKS, CDR2 YYEKEE (reference sequence). The CDR3 loop spans 15 amino acids. Trimming at V came to 0 bases and at J to 3 bases, leaving 5 bases not matched to a gene. CDR3 in amino acids: CASSLAGGANYEQYF. The DNA for the CDR3 is TGTGCCAGCAGCTTGGCAGGGGGCGCAAACTACGAGCAGTACTTC.

The chain links TRBV5-1 to TRBJ2-3, with 10 positions matching TRBD2. Trimming cost V 6 bases and J 0 bases; bases outside gene matches: 7. CDR3 length: 16 residues. The germline CDR1 and CDR2 sequences are SGHRS and YFSETQ. The CDR3 coding sequence is TGCGCCAGCAACGACTGGACTAGCGGAAGCACAGATACGCAGTATTTT. It codes for CASNDWTSGSTDTQYF.

This clone has only one observation. CDR3 residues: CASRLDYGYTF. In DNA, the CDR3 is TGTGCCAGTAGACTAGACTATGGCTACACCTTC. V usage is TRBV19 and J usage is TRBJ1-2; no firm D call. CDR3 size: 11 residues. Germline CDR1 LNHDA, CDR2 SQIVND (reference sequence). V lost 6 bases and J 3 bases, leaving 5 bases between the germline ends.

This chain uses TRBV28 with TRBJ1-1; D is unresolved. This CDR3 is built from 12 residues. The V end lost 6 bases, the J end lost 5 bases, and 10 bases lay between the germline ends. CDR1 is MDHEN, CDR2 SYDVKM, per germline. Here the CDR3 reads CASSHGGTEAFF. The CDR3 DNA sequence: TGTGCCAGCAGCCACGGAGGGACTGAAGCTTTCTTT.